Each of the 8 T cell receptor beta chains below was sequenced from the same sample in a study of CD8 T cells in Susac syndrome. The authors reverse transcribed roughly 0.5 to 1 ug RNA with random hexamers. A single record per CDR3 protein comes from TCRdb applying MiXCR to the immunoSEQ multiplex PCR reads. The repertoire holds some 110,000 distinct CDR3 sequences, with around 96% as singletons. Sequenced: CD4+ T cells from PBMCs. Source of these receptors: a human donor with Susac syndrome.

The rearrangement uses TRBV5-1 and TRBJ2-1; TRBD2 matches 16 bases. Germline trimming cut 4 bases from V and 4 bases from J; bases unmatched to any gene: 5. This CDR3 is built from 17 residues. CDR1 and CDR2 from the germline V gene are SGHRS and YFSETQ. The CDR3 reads CASSPGTSGREYNEQFF. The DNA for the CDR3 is TGCGCCAGCAGCCCGGGGACTAGCGGGAGGGAATACAATGAGCAGTTCTTC.

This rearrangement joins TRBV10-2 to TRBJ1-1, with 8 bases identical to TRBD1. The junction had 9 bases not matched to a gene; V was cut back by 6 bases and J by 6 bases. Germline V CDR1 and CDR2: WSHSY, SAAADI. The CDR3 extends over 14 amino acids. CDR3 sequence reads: CASRYNRGQAEAFF. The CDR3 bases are TGCGCCAGCAGATACAACCGGGGACAGGCTGAAGCTTTCTTT.

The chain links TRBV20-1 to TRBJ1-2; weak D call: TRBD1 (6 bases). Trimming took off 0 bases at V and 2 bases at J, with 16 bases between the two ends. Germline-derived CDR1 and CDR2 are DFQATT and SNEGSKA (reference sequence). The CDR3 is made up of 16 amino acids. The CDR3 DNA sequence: TGCAGTGCTAGAGATTCAAGGGGGGTAGACAACTATGGCTACACCTTC. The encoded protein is CSARDSRGVDNYGYTF.

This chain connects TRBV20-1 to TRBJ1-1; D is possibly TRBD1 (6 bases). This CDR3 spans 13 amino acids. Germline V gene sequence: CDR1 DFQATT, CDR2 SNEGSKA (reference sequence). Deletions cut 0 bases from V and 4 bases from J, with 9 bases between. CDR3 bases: TGCAGTGCTAGAGACGACAGGACCACTGAAGCTTTCTTT. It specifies CSARDDRTTEAFF.

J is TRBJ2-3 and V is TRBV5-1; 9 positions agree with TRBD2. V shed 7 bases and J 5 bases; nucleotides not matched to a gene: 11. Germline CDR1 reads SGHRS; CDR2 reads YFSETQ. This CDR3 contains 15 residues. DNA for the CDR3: TGCGCCAGCCTCCGCGGGGGGGCGGCGGTAGATACGCAGTATTTT. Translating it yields CASLRGGAAVDTQYF.

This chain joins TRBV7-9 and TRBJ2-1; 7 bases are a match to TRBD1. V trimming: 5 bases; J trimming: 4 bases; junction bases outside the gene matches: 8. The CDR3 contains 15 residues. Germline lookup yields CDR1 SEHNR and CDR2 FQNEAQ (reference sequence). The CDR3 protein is CASSIRGLRYNEQFF. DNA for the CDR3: TGTGCCAGCAGCATAAGGGGGCTCAGGTACAATGAGCAGTTCTTC. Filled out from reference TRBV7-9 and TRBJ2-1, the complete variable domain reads DTGVSQNPRHKITKRGQNVTFRCDPISEHNRLYWYRQTLGQGPEFLTYFQNEAQLEKSRLLSDRFSAERPKGSFSTLEIQRTEQGDSAMYLCASSIRGLRYNEQFFGPGTRLTVL.

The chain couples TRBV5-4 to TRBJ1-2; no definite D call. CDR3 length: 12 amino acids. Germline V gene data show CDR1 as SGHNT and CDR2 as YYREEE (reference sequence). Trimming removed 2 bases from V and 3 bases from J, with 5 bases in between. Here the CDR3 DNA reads TGTGCCAGCAGCTTAAGGGACTATGGCTACACCTTC. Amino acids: CASSLRDYGYTF. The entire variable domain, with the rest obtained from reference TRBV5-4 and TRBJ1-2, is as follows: ETGVTQSPTHLIKTRGQQVTLRCSSQSGHNTVSWYQQALGQGPQFIFQYYREEENGRGNFPPRFSGLQFPNYSSELNVNALELDDSALYLCASSLRDYGYTFGSGTRLTVV.

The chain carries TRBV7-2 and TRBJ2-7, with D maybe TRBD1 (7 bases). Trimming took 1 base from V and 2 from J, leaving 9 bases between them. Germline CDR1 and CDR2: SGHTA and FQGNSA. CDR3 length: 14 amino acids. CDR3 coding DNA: TGTGCCAGCAGCTTAGGCAGGGGGGCCTACGAGCAGTACTTC. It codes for CASSLGRGAYEQYF.